Listed here are 22 T cell receptor beta chains from one sample, sequenced in a study of technical replicates of blood from several donors. Clones were read by immunoSEQ multiplex PCR, and TCRdb kept only the in-frame ones, dropping some. This table has approximately 79,000 clones, 95% to 97% appearing once. The sample taken for sequencing was T cells isolated from PBMCs. The receptors derive from a human donor in good health.

J is TRBJ2-2 and V is TRBV6-5; 8 nucleotides match TRBD2. The CDR3 covers 14 residues. Germline V lookup: CDR1 MNHEY, CDR2 SVGAGI. The ends lost 7 bases at V and 6 bases at J; junction bases unmatched: 7. CDR3 nucleotide sequence: TGTGCCAGCAAGGAGCGGGAGAAAGCCGGGGAGCTGTTTTTT. This codes for CASKEREKAGELFF.

The rearrangement joins TRBV28 to TRBJ2-2, with D maybe TRBD1 (6 bases). With 5 bases removed from V and 4 bases from J, the gap between germline ends came to 17 bases. Looked up from germline, CDR1 is MDHEN and CDR2 is SYDVKM. The CDR3 extends over 16 amino acids. In nucleotides, the CDR3 is TGTGCCAGCAGTCCTGTTGGTAGGACAGTCACCGGGGAGCTGTTTTTT. Protein product: CASSPVGRTVTGELFF.

The gene calls are TRBV18 and TRBJ2-7; 8 bases line up with TRBD1. Germline V gives CDR1 KGHSH, CDR2 LQKENI. The CDR3 sequence is 16 residues long. With V trimmed by 3 bases and J by 3 bases, 10 bases remained unmatched. CDR3 DNA: TGTGCCAGCTCACCCACTCCCGGGACAGGCATCTACGAGCAGTACTTC. This translates into CASSPTPGTGIYEQYF.

The CDR3: CAVLAGGRPYEQYF. CDR3 nucleotide sequence: TGTGCTGTCCTAGCGGGAGGGAGGCCCTACGAGCAGTACTTC. V and J are TRBV28 and TRBJ2-7, with 12 bases matching TRBD2. Germline CDR1 reads MDHEN; CDR2 reads SYDVKM. The length of the CDR3 is 14 residues.

This chain joins TRBV5-6 and TRBJ1-2; TRBD1 agrees at 8 bases. Germline-derived CDR1 and CDR2 are SGHDT and YYEEEE. J lost 3 bases, V lost 9 bases, and 10 bases had no gene match. This CDR3 contains 14 residues. The CDR3 sequence: CATNSGGNHYGYTF. The CDR3 nucleotides read TGTGCCACCAATTCAGGGGGCAATCACTATGGCTACACCTTC.

The CDR3 nucleotides are TGTGCCAGCACCTTACAGGGGACCGGCGGGCAGTACTTC. The encoded protein is CASTLQGTGGQYF. The J gene is TRBJ2-7, the V gene TRBV21-1; no check of the table's D call, TRBD1, against the DNA was made. TRBV21-1 is a known pseudogene. The CDR3 runs 13 residues.

The DNA for the CDR3 is TGTGCCAGCAGCGGGGGCACTGAAGCTTTCTTT. This sequence encodes CASSGGTEAFF. The gene calls are TRBV6-5 and TRBJ1-1; possible D gene TRBD1, 5 bases. The V gene lost 6 bases and the J gene lost 4 bases, with 6 bases spanning the gap. From germline, CDR1 is MNHEY and CDR2 SVGAGI. The CDR3 loop spans 11 amino acids.

The V call is TRBV28, the J call TRBJ2-3; no clear D gene. The CDR3 has 17 residues. Germline-derived CDR1 and CDR2 are MDHEN and SYDVKM. Trimming removed 3 bases from V and 4 bases from J, with 20 bases in between. Written as DNA, the CDR3 is TGTGCCAGCAGTTTTCCCGACGCCCCCCAGGTCGCAGATACGCAGTATTTT. Its translation: CASSFPDAPQVADTQYF.

This sequence joins TRBV10-3 and TRBJ2-1; 7 bases agree with TRBD1. V trimming: 7 bases; J trimming: 4 bases; junction bases outside the gene matches: 10. The CDR3 covers 15 residues. Germline-derived CDR1 and CDR2 are ENHRY and SYGVKD. CDR3 DNA sequence: TGTGCCATCACTGGCCGGGACAGCTATTACAATGAGCAGTTCTTC. This translates into CAITGRDSYYNEQFF.

This clone was counted only a few times. The chain recombines TRBV28 with TRBJ2-7; D possibly corresponds to TRBD2 (5 bases). V was cut by 3 bases and J by 5 bases, with 8 bases left in between. This CDR3 is 12 amino acids long. The V gene's germline CDR1 is MDHEN and CDR2 SYDVKM. CDR3 amino acids: CASSLGVDEQYF. As DNA, the CDR3 is TGTGCCAGCAGTTTGGGAGTCGACGAGCAGTACTTC.

This sequence joins TRBV19 and TRBJ1-5, with TRBD1 matching 12 bases. This CDR3 is built from 15 residues. Germline V lookup: CDR1 LNHDA, CDR2 SQIVND (reference sequence). J gave up 5 bases and V 6 bases, and 5 bases lay outside the gene matches. As DNA, the CDR3 is TGTGCCAGTAGAATGGGGACAGGGGGCTATCAGCCCCAGCATTTT. Its protein product is CASRMGTGGYQPQHF.

The chain combines TRBV30 with TRBJ1-4; D is perhaps TRBD1 (5 bases). Per the germline V gene, CDR1 is GTSNPN and CDR2 is SVGIG (reference sequence). The length of the CDR3 is 14 residues. Deletions cut 0 bases from V and 6 bases from J, with 11 bases between. For the CDR3, the DNA is TGTGCCTGGAGTGTAGCAGGGAAGGATGAAAAACTGTTTTTT. Its translation: CAWSVAGKDEKLFF.

The CDR3 region is CASSTGGAANTGELFF. The CDR3 DNA reads TGTGCCAGTAGTACCGGGGGGGCGGCGAACACCGGGGAGCTGTTTTTT. The rearrangement uses TRBV19 and TRBJ2-2; 8 bases fit TRBD2. V lost 4 bases and J lost 0; bases outside the gene matches: 4. The CDR3 spans 16 residues. Per the germline V gene, CDR1 is LNHDA and CDR2 is SQIVND (reference sequence).

This clone was seen a single time. The chain joins TRBV5-1 to TRBJ2-5; D unresolved. The germline gives CDR1 SGHRS, CDR2 YFSETQ. Trimming took off 0 bases at V and 7 bases at J, with 13 bases between the two ends. The CDR3 consists of 14 residues. CDR3: CASSLEQVRGTQYF. In DNA, the CDR3 is TGCGCCAGCAGCTTGGAGCAGGTTCGTGGGACCCAGTACTTC.

V gene TRBV2 combines with J gene TRBJ2-7; 9 bases are a match to TRBD1. Trimming took 6 bases from V and 5 from J; bases not matched to a gene: 8. Looked up from germline, CDR1 is SNHLY and CDR2 is FYNNEI. This CDR3 has 14 amino acids. The CDR3 is CASSYRDRVHEQYF. As DNA, the CDR3 is TGTGCCAGCAGCTACCGGGACAGGGTCCACGAGCAGTACTTC. Complete variable domain (other parts from reference TRBV2 and TRBJ2-7): EPEVTQTPSHQVTQMGQEVILRCVPISNHLYFYWYRQILGQKVEFLVSFYNNEISEKSEIFDDQFSVERPDGSNFTLKIRSTKLEDSAMYFCASSYRDRVHEQYFGPGTRLTVT.

V is TRBV4-1 and J is TRBJ2-2, with TRBD1 matching 7 bases. CDR3 length equals 14 residues. Trimming cost V 7 bases and J 3 bases; bases outside gene matches: 5. Germline V lookup: CDR1 MGHRA, CDR2 YSYEKL. In DNA form, the CDR3 reads TGCGCCAGCACGGGACAGATAGACACCGGGGAGCTGTTTTTT. It encodes CASTGQIDTGELFF.

This CDR3 is CASSRGQGREQYF. The CDR3 coding sequence is TGTGCCAGCTCGAGGGGTCAGGGGCGCGAGCAGTACTTC. The chain employs TRBV13 and TRBJ2-7; possibly TRBD1 for D (6 bases). The CDR3 spans 13 residues. Germline V lookup: CDR1 PRHDT, CDR2 FYEKMQ (reference sequence). The V end was cut by 8 bases, the J end by 6 bases, with 17 bases between.

The J gene is TRBJ1-4, the V gene TRBV6-5, with D tentatively TRBD1 (5 bases). Germline V lookup: CDR1 MNHEY, CDR2 SVGAGI. The CDR3 sequence is 15 residues long. V gave up 0 bases and J gave up 8 bases, with 13 bases separating them. CDR3 sequence: CASSYSSGLGEKLFF. The CDR3 DNA reads as TGTGCCAGCAGTTACTCGTCAGGGTTAGGAGAAAAACTGTTTTTT.

The chain uses TRBV29-1 and TRBJ2-1; D might be TRBD2 (7 bases). Trimming took off 7 bases at V and 5 bases at J, with 15 bases between the two ends. Germline V gene data show CDR1 as SQVTM and CDR2 as ANQGSEA. The CDR3 has 13 amino acids. This CDR3 reads CSALGGADNEQFF. DNA for the CDR3: TGCAGCGCCCTGGGGGGGGCGGACAATGAGCAGTTCTTC.

The chain uses TRBV7-6 and TRBJ1-1; unclear D gene. CDR3 length: 11 amino acids. In germline, CDR1 is SGHVS, CDR2 FNYEAQ. Trimming removed 2 bases at V and 11 bases at J, with 9 bases between. Here the CDR3 DNA reads TGTGCCAGCAGCTTAAGTGGGAGGGCTTTCTTT. This translates into CASSLSGRAFF.

The genes are TRBV9 and TRBJ2-3; TRBD2 aligns across 13 bases. CDR1 and CDR2 from the germline V gene are SGDLS and YYNGEE. V lost 3 bases to trimming and J lost 1 base; unmatched junction nucleotides: 17. The CDR3 length is 21 residues. The CDR3 coding sequence is TGTGCCAGCAGCGAGCCCTCATCAACTAGCGGGAGGGCCTTAGGCACAGATACGCAGTATTTT. Its protein product is CASSEPSSTSGRALGTDTQYF.

J is TRBJ2-7 and V is TRBV29-1; 9 bases are shared with TRBD2. J was trimmed by 2 bases and V by 7 bases; bases with no gene match: 9. CDR3 size: 14 residues. The germline V gene has CDR1 SQVTM and CDR2 ANQGSEA. The CDR3 region is CSAHGTSRPYEQYF. CDR3 nucleotide sequence: TGCAGCGCACACGGGACTAGCAGGCCCTACGAGCAGTACTTC.